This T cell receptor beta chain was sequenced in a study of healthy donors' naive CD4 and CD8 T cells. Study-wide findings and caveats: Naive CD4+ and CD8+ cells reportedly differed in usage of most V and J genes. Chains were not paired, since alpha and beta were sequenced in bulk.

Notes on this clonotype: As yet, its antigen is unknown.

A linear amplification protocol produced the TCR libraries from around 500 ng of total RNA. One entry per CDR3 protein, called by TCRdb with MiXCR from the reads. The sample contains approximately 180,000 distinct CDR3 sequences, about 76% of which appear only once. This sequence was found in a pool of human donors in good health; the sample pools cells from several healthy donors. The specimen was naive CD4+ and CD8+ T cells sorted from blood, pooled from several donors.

The CDR3 bases are TGTGCCAGCAGTGACCCCGGACAGGGGATCGGTTCACCCCTCCACTTT. It codes for CASSDPGQGIGSPLHF. The gene calls are TRBV6-6 and TRBJ1-6; 9 bases fit TRBD1. Per germline, CDR1 MNHNY and CDR2 SVGAGI (reference sequence). The J segment lost 9 bases and the V segment lost 5 bases, leaving 11 bases of the junction unmatched. This CDR3 spans 16 amino acids.